This T cell receptor (beta chain) emerged from a study of blood T cell repertoires in COVID-19 (dated by TCRdb to about 2020). Describing the broader study: Collaborator samples came from the United States, Italy and Spain and covered acute and convalescent phases of COVID-19. The material from the prospective study consisted of cDNA or gDNA derived from T cells, B-cell-depleted T cells, or PBMCs. Deeply sampled blood TCRbeta repertoires from subjects exposed to, actively infected with, or recovered from COVID-19 were included in the dataset. The repertoires were released in a freely available public database meant as a resource for research on the immune response to SARS-CoV-2. The samples were drawn from the first 160 participants of the ongoing ImmuneRACE study and from 1,254 subjects provided by 6 global collaborators. The sample metadata nearly always contained a de-identified subject ID, COVID-19 status, age in years and sex. Where available, HLA class I and class II types were taken from metadata supplied by the sample provider and were not determined by assay-based typing.

The full study reports these points: Clinical and demographic metadata were provided uncurated, with the amount varying by source and participant.

TCRbeta CDR3 regions were amplified from genomic DNA by means of the immunoSEQ Assay, a bias-controlled multiplex PCR. On the study's bioinformatics: The number of nucleated cells in each sample was estimated from the amplification of reference gene primers within the assay. Sequence reads were collapsed and filtered to measure the absolute abundance of every unique TCRbeta CDR3 rearrangement. For each sample, productive Simpson clonality was calculated as the square root of Simpson's diversity index across productive rearrangements. Held by TCRdb, this immuneACCESS table contains in-frame sequences only and omits some clones. Under half of the omission traces to an unresolved V gene where checked; the cause of the rest is unknown. Clone size and the V and J calls come from that table; the DNA yielded D and trimming. The sample records tens of thousands of clones, 85% to 90% of which are singletons. Jointly, the top ten make up approximately 8.1% of the sample.

About this clone itself: Its target antigen remains unknown. One base away there is no much larger clone; base qualities are not given.

Collaborating institutions collected whole blood in K2EDTA tubes following their own protocols. For TCRbeta analysis, collaborators shipped samples as frozen whole blood, isolated PBMCs, or DNA extracted from either of those sample types. This receptor was taken from a man at least 80 years old with active or convalescent COVID-19. Material for sequencing was peripheral blood.

The nucleotide sequence reads TGTGCCTGGACTTACGGGAAGGGCACTGAAGCTTTCTTT. Translated, this gives CAWTYGKGTEAFF. The V and J segments used are TRBV30 and TRBJ1-1; no D segment can be confidently identified. Inclusive of the bounding cysteine and phenylalanine, the CDR3 is 13 residues long. CDR3 DNA is the only sequence kept; it has 39 bases, read in frame from the first base. CDR1 and CDR2 (GTSNPN, SVGIG) derive from the germline V gene (reference sequence). Trimming removed 4 bases from V and 4 bases from J, leaving 13 bases between the germline ends.